This T cell receptor (beta chain) stems from a study of cytomegalovirus exposure and HLA in healthy donors. Vbeta (60) and Jbeta (13) primers were used in the PCR. Sequenced by immunoSEQ multiplex PCR; TCRdb stores in-frame clones only, minus some. The table records 150,000 to 200,000 clones, approximately 12% of them present only once. V was pared by 6 bases and J by 6 bases, with 5 bases between. Germline V gene lookup returns CDR1 SNHLY and CDR2 FYNNEI. The CDR3 totals 11 residues. The specimen was PBMCs. This sequence was found in a man over 45 in good health and CMV-seropositive. The chain combines TRBV2 with TRBJ1-4; D is undetermined. The CDR3 nucleotides read TGTGCCAGCAGCCTCGATGAAAAACTGTTTTTT. Protein product: CASSLDEKLFF.